The rows below give T cell receptor beta chains drawn from one sample of a study of OX40 agonist ivuxolimab in advanced cancers. The method was immunoSEQ multiplex PCR; TCRdb's version includes in-frame clones alone and lacks a portion of them. The repertoire has tens of thousands of clones, 80% to 90% of them found once; the top ten carry around 29%. Material: CD4+ or CD8+ T cells sorted from blood, obtained in a trial of the OX40 agonist ivuxolimab. These receptor sequences come from an adult with an advanced solid tumor such as melanoma, head and neck, liver or kidney cancer. Each CDR3 is given with its conserved first and last residue. A D gene is named only where the DNA matches it firmly. Clone size appears in some rows only: once, few, many, or a class for an expanded clone.

abundance: medium-sized; d_gene: TRBD2; j_gene: TRBJ2-7; len: 14; v_gene: TRBV5-6; CDR3aa: CASSLSGKTYEQYF; CDR3nt: TGTGCCAGCAGCCTTAGCGGGAAGACCTACGAGCAGTACTTC
abundance: -; d_gene: -; j_gene: TRBJ2-1; len: 11; v_gene: TRBV25-1; CDR3aa: CASSDGDEQFF; CDR3nt: TGTGCCAGCAGTGACGGGGATGAGCAGTTCTTC
abundance: -; d_gene: TRBD1; j_gene: TRBJ2-7; len: 13; v_gene: TRBV30; CDR3aa: CAWTTGAGYEQYF; CDR3nt: TGTGCCTGGACAACAGGGGCTGGATACGAGCAGTACTTC
abundance: -; d_gene: -; j_gene: TRBJ2-6; len: 21; v_gene: TRBV4-1; CDR3aa: CASSPRGATPLVNSGANVLTF; CDR3nt: TGCGCCAGCAGTCCCCGGGGGGCGACCCCCTTGGTAAACTCTGGGGCCAACGTCCTGACTTTC
abundance: -; d_gene: -; j_gene: TRBJ1-2; len: 11; v_gene: TRBV29-1; CDR3aa: CSVEQNYGYTF; CDR3nt: TGCAGCGTTGAACAGAACTATGGCTACACCTTC
abundance: -; d_gene: -; j_gene: TRBJ2-7; len: 13; v_gene: TRBV27; CDR3aa: CASSLTASYEQYF; CDR3nt: TGTGCCAGCAGTTTAACCGCTTCCTACGAGCAGTACTTC
abundance: -; d_gene: -; j_gene: TRBJ1-5; len: 12; v_gene: TRBV27; CDR3aa: CASSLPWQPQHF; CDR3nt: TGTGCCAGCAGTTTACCTTGGCAGCCCCAGCATTTT
abundance: -; d_gene: -; j_gene: TRBJ2-1; len: 15; v_gene: TRBV27; CDR3aa: CASSKGHFSYNEQFF; CDR3nt: TGTGCCAGCAGCAAGGGACATTTCTCCTACAATGAGCAGTTCTTC
abundance: -; d_gene: TRBD1; j_gene: TRBJ1-5; len: 14; v_gene: TRBV2; CDR3aa: CASSSDRDNQPQHF; CDR3nt: TGTGCCAGCAGTTCCGACAGGGATAATCAGCCCCAGCATTTT
abundance: -; d_gene: TRBD1; j_gene: TRBJ1-1; len: 15; v_gene: TRBV9; CDR3aa: CASSVSGGGASEAFF; CDR3nt: TGTGCCAGCAGCGTCAGTGGAGGGGGCGCATCTGAAGCTTTCTTT
abundance: -; d_gene: -; j_gene: TRBJ2-1; len: 16; v_gene: TRBV10-1; CDR3aa: CASSEVPIPPYNEQFF; CDR3nt: TGCGCCAGCAGTGAGGTCCCCATCCCACCCTACAATGAGCAGTTCTTC
abundance: -; d_gene: TRBD1; j_gene: TRBJ2-1; len: 12; v_gene: TRBV6-5; CDR3aa: CASSQGAYEQFF; CDR3nt: TGTGCCAGCTCGCAGGGGGCTTATGAGCAGTTCTTC
abundance: -; d_gene: TRBD2; j_gene: TRBJ2-1; len: 19; v_gene: TRBV28; CDR3aa: CASSWGLAGGGTYDNEQFF; CDR3nt: TGTGCCAGCAGTTGGGGACTAGCGGGAGGGGGGACCTACGACAATGAGCAGTTCTTC
abundance: -; d_gene: -; j_gene: TRBJ1-5; len: 16; v_gene: TRBV27; CDR3aa: CASSLIPMGGNQPQHF; CDR3nt: TGTGCCAGCAGTTTAATCCCGATGGGGGGCAATCAGCCCCAGCATTTT
abundance: -; d_gene: TRBD2; j_gene: TRBJ2-5; len: 14; v_gene: TRBV7-9; CDR3aa: CASSPYGGGETQYF; CDR3nt: TGTGCCAGCAGCCCCTATGGGGGGGGAGAGACCCAGTACTTC
abundance: -; d_gene: TRBD1; j_gene: TRBJ1-1; len: 17; v_gene: TRBV4-1; CDR3aa: CASSQVTGGGENTEAFF; CDR3nt: TGCGCCAGCAGCCAAGTGACAGGGGGTGGGGAGAACACTGAAGCTTTCTTT
abundance: once; d_gene: -; j_gene: TRBJ1-1; len: 16; v_gene: TRBV28; CDR3aa: CASTRRDSRLNTEAFF; CDR3nt: TGTGCCAGCACCAGGAGAGACAGTCGATTAAACACTGAAGCTTTCTTT
abundance: -; d_gene: -; j_gene: TRBJ2-2; len: 14; v_gene: TRBV10-3; CDR3aa: CAILPEPNTGELFF; CDR3nt: TGTGCCATCCTCCCTGAACCCAACACCGGGGAGCTGTTTTTT
abundance: -; d_gene: -; j_gene: TRBJ2-3; len: 13; v_gene: TRBV7-7; CDR3aa: CASSLISTDTQYF; CDR3nt: TGTGCCAGCAGCTTAATTAGCACAGATACGCAGTATTTT
abundance: -; d_gene: TRBD1; j_gene: TRBJ2-7; len: 12; v_gene: TRBV13; CDR3aa: CASRGTGPEQYF; CDR3nt: TGTGCCAGCAGAGGGACAGGGCCCGAGCAGTACTTC
abundance: once; d_gene: -; j_gene: TRBJ1-2; len: 16; v_gene: TRBV28; CDR3aa: CASREEAASGNYGYTF; CDR3nt: TGTGCCAGCCGTGAGGAGGCAGCTTCGGGTAACTATGGCTACACCTTC
abundance: -; d_gene: -; j_gene: TRBJ1-4; len: 15; v_gene: TRBV5-1; CDR3aa: CASSLVRATNEKLFF; CDR3nt: TGCGCCAGCAGCTTGGTTCGGGCAACTAATGAAAAACTGTTTTTT
abundance: -; d_gene: -; j_gene: TRBJ2-2; len: 14; v_gene: TRBV13; CDR3aa: CASSLGTDTGELFF; CDR3nt: TGTGCCAGCAGCTTAGGAACTGACACCGGGGAGCTGTTTTTT
abundance: -; d_gene: TRBD1; j_gene: TRBJ2-5; len: 13; v_gene: TRBV11-2; CDR3aa: CASSRQGRETQYF; CDR3nt: TGTGCCAGCAGCAGACAGGGGAGGGAGACCCAGTACTTC
abundance: -; d_gene: -; j_gene: TRBJ2-7; len: 13; v_gene: TRBV27; CDR3aa: CASSTTVSYEQYF; CDR3nt: TGTGCCAGCAGTACCACTGTTTCCTACGAGCAGTACTTC
abundance: -; d_gene: -; j_gene: TRBJ2-7; len: 13; v_gene: TRBV6-1; CDR3aa: CASSEARFYEQYF; CDR3nt: TGTGCCAGCAGTGAAGCCCGTTTCTACGAGCAGTACTTC
abundance: once; d_gene: TRBD1; j_gene: TRBJ1-4; len: 15; v_gene: TRBV27; CDR3aa: CASSSQDRGEDRLFF; CDR3nt: TGTGCCAGCAGTTCCCAGGACAGGGGAGAGGATCGACTGTTTTTT
abundance: medium-sized; d_gene: -; j_gene: TRBJ1-1; len: 14; v_gene: TRBV2; CDR3aa: CASSVVDTNTEAFF; CDR3nt: TGTGCCAGCAGTGTCGTAGACACCAACACTGAAGCTTTCTTT
abundance: -; d_gene: TRBD2; j_gene: TRBJ2-1; len: 15; v_gene: TRBV29-1; CDR3aa: CSVASGRTTYNEQFF; CDR3nt: TGCAGCGTCGCTAGCGGGAGGACGACCTACAATGAGCAGTTCTTC
abundance: -; d_gene: -; j_gene: TRBJ2-3; len: 12; v_gene: TRBV4-1; CDR3aa: CASSQVTDTQYF; CDR3nt: TGCGCCAGCAGCCAAGTGACAGATACGCAGTATTTT
abundance: -; d_gene: -; j_gene: TRBJ2-1; len: 14; v_gene: TRBV11-3; CDR3aa: CASSSRGFYNEQFF; CDR3nt: TGTGCCAGCAGCTCGAGGGGATTCTACAATGAGCAGTTCTTC
abundance: -; d_gene: TRBD1; j_gene: TRBJ2-7; len: 14; v_gene: TRBV5-1; CDR3aa: CASSLDRGPYEQYF; CDR3nt: TGCGCCAGCAGCCTTGACAGGGGGCCCTACGAGCAGTACTTC
abundance: -; d_gene: TRBD1; j_gene: TRBJ2-4; len: 18; v_gene: TRBV11-3; CDR3aa: CASSSRPTGGLGKNIQYF; CDR3nt: TGTGCCAGCAGCTCTCGACCCACAGGGGGCTTGGGCAAAAACATTCAGTACTTC
abundance: -; d_gene: -; j_gene: TRBJ2-7; len: 15; v_gene: TRBV27; CDR3aa: CASSPLTETPYEQYF; CDR3nt: TGTGCCAGCAGCCCCCTGACAGAAACACCCTACGAGCAGTACTTC
abundance: -; d_gene: -; j_gene: TRBJ1-1; len: 14; v_gene: TRBV11-2; CDR3aa: CASSSSWPNTEAFF; CDR3nt: TGTGCCAGCAGCTCTAGCTGGCCAAACACTGAAGCTTTCTTT
abundance: once; d_gene: -; j_gene: TRBJ2-1; len: 15; v_gene: TRBV25-1; CDR3aa: CASSERGVISNEQFF; CDR3nt: TGTGCCAGCAGTGAACGCGGGGTGATAAGCAATGAGCAGTTCTTC
abundance: -; d_gene: -; j_gene: TRBJ2-3; len: 15; v_gene: TRBV6-5; CDR3aa: CASTITRARTDTQYF; CDR3nt: TGTGCCAGCACTATAACTAGAGCGCGCACAGATACGCAGTATTTT
abundance: -; d_gene: -; j_gene: TRBJ1-5; len: 16; v_gene: TRBV6-5; CDR3aa: CASSSTRTASNQPQHF; CDR3nt: TGTGCCAGCAGTTCAACACGGACAGCTAGCAATCAGCCCCAGCATTTT
abundance: -; d_gene: -; j_gene: TRBJ1-1; len: 13; v_gene: TRBV10-2; CDR3aa: CASSEGRDTEAFF; CDR3nt: TGCGCCAGCAGTGAGGGGAGGGACACTGAAGCTTTCTTT
abundance: -; d_gene: -; j_gene: TRBJ2-1; len: 14; v_gene: TRBV7-9; CDR3aa: CASSSGLLLDEQFF; CDR3nt: TGTGCCAGCAGCTCGGGACTCCTCTTGGATGAGCAGTTCTTC
abundance: few; d_gene: -; j_gene: TRBJ1-1; len: 13; v_gene: TRBV10-1; CDR3aa: CASRYDPSTEAFF; CDR3nt: TGCGCCAGCCGTTATGACCCATCCACTGAAGCTTTCTTT
abundance: -; d_gene: TRBD1; j_gene: TRBJ2-1; len: 15; v_gene: TRBV11-2; CDR3aa: CASSWTQGALYEQFF; CDR3nt: TGTGCCAGCAGTTGGACACAGGGGGCCCTTTATGAGCAGTTCTTC
abundance: few; d_gene: -; j_gene: TRBJ2-7; len: 12; v_gene: TRBV19; CDR3aa: CASSMVGYEQYF; CDR3nt: TGTGCCAGTAGTATGGTGGGTTACGAGCAGTACTTC
abundance: -; d_gene: -; j_gene: TRBJ2-7; len: 14; v_gene: TRBV27; CDR3aa: CASSLSHGLDEQYF; CDR3nt: TGTGCCAGCAGTTTATCCCACGGCTTGGACGAGCAGTACTTC
abundance: -; d_gene: -; j_gene: TRBJ2-3; len: 16; v_gene: TRBV5-1; CDR3aa: CASSFRGRDRTDTQYF; CDR3nt: TGCGCCAGCAGCTTCCGTGGACGGGACCGCACAGATACGCAGTATTTT
abundance: -; d_gene: TRBD1; j_gene: TRBJ2-7; len: 15; v_gene: TRBV9; CDR3aa: CASSPHRGDLNEQYF; CDR3nt: TGTGCCAGCAGCCCTCACAGGGGGGATCTAAACGAGCAGTACTTC
abundance: -; d_gene: TRBD2; j_gene: TRBJ2-1; len: 15; v_gene: TRBV7-9; CDR3aa: CASSTGTSGFNEQFF; CDR3nt: TGTGCCAGCAGCACCGGGACTAGCGGTTTCAATGAGCAGTTCTTC
abundance: once; d_gene: -; j_gene: TRBJ1-4; len: 14; v_gene: TRBV2; CDR3aa: CASSAAASNEKLFF; CDR3nt: TGTGCCAGCAGTGCGGCAGCCAGCAATGAAAAACTGTTTTTT